This TCR beta chain was recovered during a study of blood T cell repertoires in COVID-19. Germline assignment: CDR1 SGDLS and CDR2 YYNGEE. The CDR3 spans 15 residues. Trimming at V came to 2 bases and at J to 7 bases, leaving 8 bases not matched to a gene. Profiling relied on immunoSEQ multiplex PCR, and the TCRdb table lists in-frame clones only, not all of them. Among about 170,000 clones listed, less than 85% were seen once. Sequenced sample: peripheral blood. The TCR sequence derives from a woman between 40 and 50 years old with COVID-19, enrolled during active disease. The genes are TRBV9 and TRBJ2-1, with 8 bases aligning to TRBD2. The CDR3 region is CASSVSSGGSNEQFF. The CDR3 nucleotides read TGTGCCAGCAGCGTTAGCAGCGGGGGTTCTAATGAGCAGTTCTTC.